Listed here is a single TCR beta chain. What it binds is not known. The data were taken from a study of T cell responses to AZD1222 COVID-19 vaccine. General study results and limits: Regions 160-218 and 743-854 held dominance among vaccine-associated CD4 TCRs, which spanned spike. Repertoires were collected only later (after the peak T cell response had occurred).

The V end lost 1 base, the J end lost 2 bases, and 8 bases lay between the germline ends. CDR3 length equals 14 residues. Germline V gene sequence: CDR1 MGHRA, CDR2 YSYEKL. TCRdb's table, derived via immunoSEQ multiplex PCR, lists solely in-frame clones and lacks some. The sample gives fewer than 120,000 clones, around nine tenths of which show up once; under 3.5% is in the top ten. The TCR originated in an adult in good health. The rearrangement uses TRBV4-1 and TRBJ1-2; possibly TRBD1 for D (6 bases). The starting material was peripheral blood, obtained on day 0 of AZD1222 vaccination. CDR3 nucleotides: TGCGCCAGCAGCCAAGTAACAGGGAACTATGGCTACACCTTC. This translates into CASSQVTGNYGYTF.